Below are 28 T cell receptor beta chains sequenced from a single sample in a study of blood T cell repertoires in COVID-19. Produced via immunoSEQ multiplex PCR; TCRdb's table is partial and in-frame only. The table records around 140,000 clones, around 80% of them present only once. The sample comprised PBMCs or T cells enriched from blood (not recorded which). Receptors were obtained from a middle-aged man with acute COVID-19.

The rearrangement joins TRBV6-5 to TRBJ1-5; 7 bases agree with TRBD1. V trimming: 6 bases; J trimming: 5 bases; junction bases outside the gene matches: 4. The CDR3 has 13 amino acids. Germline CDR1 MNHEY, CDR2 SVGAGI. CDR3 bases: TGTGCCAGCAGCCTACAGGGGCATCAGCCCCAGCATTTT. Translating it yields CASSLQGHQPQHF.

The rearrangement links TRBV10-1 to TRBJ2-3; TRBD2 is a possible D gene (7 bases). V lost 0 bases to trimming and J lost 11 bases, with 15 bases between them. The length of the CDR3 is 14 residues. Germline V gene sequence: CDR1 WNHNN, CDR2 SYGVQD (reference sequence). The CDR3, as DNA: TGCGCCAGCAGTGAGTCGGGGGGGGGCCAAGGGCAGTATTTT. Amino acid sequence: CASSESGGGQGQYF.

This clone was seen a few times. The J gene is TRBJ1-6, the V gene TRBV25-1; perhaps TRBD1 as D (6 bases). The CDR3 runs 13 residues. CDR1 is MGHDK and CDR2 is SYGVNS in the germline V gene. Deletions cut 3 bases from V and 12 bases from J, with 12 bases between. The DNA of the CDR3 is TGTGCCAGCAGTGAGGGGGGGGCTAGACCCCTCCACTTT. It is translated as CASSEGGARPLHF.

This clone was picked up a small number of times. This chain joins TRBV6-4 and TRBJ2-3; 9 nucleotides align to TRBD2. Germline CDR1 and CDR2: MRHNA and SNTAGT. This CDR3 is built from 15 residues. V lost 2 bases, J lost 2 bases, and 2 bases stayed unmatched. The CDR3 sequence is CASSDGTSPTDTQYF. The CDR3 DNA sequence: TGTGCCAGCAGTGACGGGACTAGCCCCACAGATACGCAGTATTTT.

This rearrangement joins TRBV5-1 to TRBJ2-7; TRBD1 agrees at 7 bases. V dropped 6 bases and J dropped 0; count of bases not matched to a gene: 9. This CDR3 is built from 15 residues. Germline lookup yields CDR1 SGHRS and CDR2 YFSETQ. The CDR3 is CASTRNGDSSYEQYF. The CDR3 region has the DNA TGCGCCAGCACTAGGAACGGGGACAGCTCCTACGAGCAGTACTTC.

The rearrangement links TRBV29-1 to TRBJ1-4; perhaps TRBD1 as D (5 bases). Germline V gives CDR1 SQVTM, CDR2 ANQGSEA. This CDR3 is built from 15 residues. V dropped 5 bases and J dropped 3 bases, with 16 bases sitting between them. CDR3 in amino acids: CSVLAREVSNEKLFF. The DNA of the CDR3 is TGCAGCGTTTTGGCCAGGGAAGTGTCTAATGAAAAACTGTTTTTT.

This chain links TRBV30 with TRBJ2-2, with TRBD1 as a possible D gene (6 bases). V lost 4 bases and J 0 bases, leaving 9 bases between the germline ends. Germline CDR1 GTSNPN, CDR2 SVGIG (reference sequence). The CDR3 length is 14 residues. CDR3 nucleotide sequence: TGTGCCTGGAACAGGGTTTCGAACACCGGGGAGCTGTTTTTT. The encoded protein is CAWNRVSNTGELFF.

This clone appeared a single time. Here the CDR3 reads CASSLAGTYNEQFF. DNA of the CDR3: TGTGCCAGCAGCCTGGCGGGGACCTACAATGAGCAGTTCTTC. This chain links TRBV3-1 (or the pseudogene TRBV3-2) with TRBJ2-1; weak D call: TRBD2 (6 bases). Trimming removed 4 bases from V and 2 bases from J, with 9 bases in between. This CDR3 is built from 14 residues. Germline V lookup: CDR1 LGHDT, CDR2 YNNKEL (reference sequence).

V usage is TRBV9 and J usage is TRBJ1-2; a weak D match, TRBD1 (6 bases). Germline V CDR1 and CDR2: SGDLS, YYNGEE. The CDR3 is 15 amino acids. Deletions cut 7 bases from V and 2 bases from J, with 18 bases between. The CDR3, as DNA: TGTGCCAGCGCTCCTTCTCCGGGACACAACTATGGCTACACCTTC. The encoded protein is CASAPSPGHNYGYTF.

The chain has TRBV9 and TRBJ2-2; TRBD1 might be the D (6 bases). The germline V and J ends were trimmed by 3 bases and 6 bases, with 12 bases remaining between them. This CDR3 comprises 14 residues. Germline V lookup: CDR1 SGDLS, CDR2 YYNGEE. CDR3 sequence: CASSETNRAGELFF. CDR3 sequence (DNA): TGTGCCAGCAGCGAGACCAACAGGGCCGGGGAGCTGTTTTTT.

The CDR3 nucleotides read TGTGCCAGCAGCCCTAATCGGGGGGACAGGGTTGGTGGCTACACCTTC. Its translation: CASSPNRGDRVGGYTF. V usage is TRBV11-2 and J usage is TRBJ1-2, with 9 nucleotides matching TRBD1. Per germline, CDR1 SGHAT and CDR2 FQNNGV. The V segment lost 5 bases and the J segment 7 bases; nucleotides outside the gene matches: 14. The CDR3 is made up of 16 amino acids.

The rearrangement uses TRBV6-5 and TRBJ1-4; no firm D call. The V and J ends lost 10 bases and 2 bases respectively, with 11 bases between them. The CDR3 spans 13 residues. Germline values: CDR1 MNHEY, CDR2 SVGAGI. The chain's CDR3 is CATGRGTNEKLFF. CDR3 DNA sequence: TGTGCCACCGGTCGAGGCACTAATGAAAAACTGTTTTTT.

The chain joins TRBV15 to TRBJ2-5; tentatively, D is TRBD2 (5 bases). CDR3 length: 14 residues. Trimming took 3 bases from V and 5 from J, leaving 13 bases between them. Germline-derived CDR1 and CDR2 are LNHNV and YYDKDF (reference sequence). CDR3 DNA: TGTGCCACCAGCAGGGGTCAAGGCGGGGAGACCCAGTACTTC. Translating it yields CATSRGQGGETQYF.

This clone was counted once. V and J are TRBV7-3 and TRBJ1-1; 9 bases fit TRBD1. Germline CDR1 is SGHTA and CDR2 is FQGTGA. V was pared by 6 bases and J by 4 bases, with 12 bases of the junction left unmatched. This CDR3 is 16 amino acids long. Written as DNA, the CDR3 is TGTGCCAGCAGTACCGCGCCGGGACAGGGACCCACTGAAGCTTTCTTT. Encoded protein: CASSTAPGQGPTEAFF.

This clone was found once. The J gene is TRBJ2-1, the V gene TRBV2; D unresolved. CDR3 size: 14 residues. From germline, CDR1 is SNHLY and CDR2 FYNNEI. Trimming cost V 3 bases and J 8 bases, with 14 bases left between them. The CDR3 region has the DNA TGTGCCAGCAGTGATAGCCAAATATCCCATGAGCAGTTCTTC. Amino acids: CASSDSQISHEQFF.

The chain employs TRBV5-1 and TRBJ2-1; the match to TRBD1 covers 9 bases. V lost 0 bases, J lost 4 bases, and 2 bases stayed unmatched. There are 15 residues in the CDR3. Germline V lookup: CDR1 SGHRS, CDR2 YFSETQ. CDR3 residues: CASSLGTGVYNEQFF. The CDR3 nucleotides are TGCGCCAGCAGCTTGGGGACAGGGGTATACAATGAGCAGTTCTTC. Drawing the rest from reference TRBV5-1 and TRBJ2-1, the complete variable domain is KAGVTQTPRYLIKTRGQQVTLSCSPISGHRSVSWYQQTPGQGLQFLFEYFSETQRNKGNFPGRFSGRQFSNSRSEMNVSTLELGDSALYLCASSLGTGVYNEQFFGPGTRLTVL.

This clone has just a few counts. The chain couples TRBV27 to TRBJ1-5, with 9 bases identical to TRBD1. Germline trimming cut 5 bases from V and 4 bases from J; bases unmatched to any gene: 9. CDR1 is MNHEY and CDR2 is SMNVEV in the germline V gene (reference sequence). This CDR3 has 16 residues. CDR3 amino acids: CASSPAGQGGNQPQHF. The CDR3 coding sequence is TGTGCCAGCAGTCCCGCGGGACAGGGAGGTAATCAGCCCCAGCATTTT.

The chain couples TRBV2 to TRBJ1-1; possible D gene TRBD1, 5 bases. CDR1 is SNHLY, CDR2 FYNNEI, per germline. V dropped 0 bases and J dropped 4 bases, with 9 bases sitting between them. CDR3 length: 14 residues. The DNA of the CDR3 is TGTGCCAGCAGTGAAGCCGACAGAACCACTGAAGCTTTCTTT. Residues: CASSEADRTTEAFF. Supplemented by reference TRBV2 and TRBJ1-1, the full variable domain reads EPEVTQTPSHQVTQMGQEVILRCVPISNHLYFYWYRQILGQKVEFLVSFYNNEISEKSEIFDDQFSVERPDGSNFTLKIRSTKLEDSAMYFCASSEADRTTEAFFGQGTRLTVV.

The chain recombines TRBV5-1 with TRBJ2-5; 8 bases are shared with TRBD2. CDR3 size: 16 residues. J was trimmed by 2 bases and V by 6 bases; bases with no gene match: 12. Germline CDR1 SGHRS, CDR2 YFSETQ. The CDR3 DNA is TGCGCCAGCAACTGGGGGAGCGGGGGCCTTCAAGAGACCCAGTACTTC. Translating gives CASNWGSGGLQETQYF.

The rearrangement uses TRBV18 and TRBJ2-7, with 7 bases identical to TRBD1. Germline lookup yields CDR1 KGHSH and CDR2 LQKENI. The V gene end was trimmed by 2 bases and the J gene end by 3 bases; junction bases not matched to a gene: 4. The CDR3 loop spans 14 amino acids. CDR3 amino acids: CASSPSDRDYEQYF. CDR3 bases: TGTGCCAGCTCACCAAGTGACAGGGACTACGAGCAGTACTTC.

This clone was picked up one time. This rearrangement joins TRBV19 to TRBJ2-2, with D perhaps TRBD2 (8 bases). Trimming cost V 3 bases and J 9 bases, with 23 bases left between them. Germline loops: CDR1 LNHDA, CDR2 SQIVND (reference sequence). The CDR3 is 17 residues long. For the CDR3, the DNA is TGTGCCAGTAGTATCGACAGGGCCGGGACTAGGAAATGGGAGCTGTTTTTT. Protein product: CASSIDRAGTRKWELFF. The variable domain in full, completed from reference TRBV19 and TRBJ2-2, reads DGGITQSPKYLFRKEGQNVTLSCEQNLNHDAMYWYRQDPGQGLRLIYYSQIVNDFQKGDIAEGYSVSREKKESFPLTVTSAQKNPTAFYLCASSIDRAGTRKWELFFGEGSRLTVL.

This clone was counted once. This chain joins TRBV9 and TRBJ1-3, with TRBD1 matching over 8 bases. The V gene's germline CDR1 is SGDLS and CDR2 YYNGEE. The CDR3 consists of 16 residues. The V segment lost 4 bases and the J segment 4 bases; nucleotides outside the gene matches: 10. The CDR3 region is CASSPLTGEEGNTIYF. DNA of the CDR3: TGTGCCAGCAGCCCCCTGACAGGGGAGGAGGGAAACACCATATATTTT.

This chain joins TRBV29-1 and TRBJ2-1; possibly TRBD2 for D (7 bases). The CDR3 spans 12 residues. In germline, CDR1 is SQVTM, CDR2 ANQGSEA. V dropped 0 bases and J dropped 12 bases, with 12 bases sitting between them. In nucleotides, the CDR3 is TGCAGCGTTGAAGATCGGAGGGGGGGGCAGTTCTTC. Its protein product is CSVEDRRGGQFF.

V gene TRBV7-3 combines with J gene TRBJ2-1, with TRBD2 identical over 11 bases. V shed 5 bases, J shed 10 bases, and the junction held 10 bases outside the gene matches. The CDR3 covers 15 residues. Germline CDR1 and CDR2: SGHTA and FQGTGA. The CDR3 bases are TGTGCCAGCAGCCCAGGGACTAGCGGCCTGGGGGAGCAGTTCTTC. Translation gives CASSPGTSGLGEQFF.

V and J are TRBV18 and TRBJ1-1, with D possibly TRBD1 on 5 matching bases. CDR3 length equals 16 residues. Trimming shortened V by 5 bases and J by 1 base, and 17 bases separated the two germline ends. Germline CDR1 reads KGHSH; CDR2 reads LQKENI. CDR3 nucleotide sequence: TGTGCCAGCTCAACGGCCCGCGGGGGGGGGAACACTGAAGCTTTCTTT. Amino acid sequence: CASSTARGGGNTEAFF.

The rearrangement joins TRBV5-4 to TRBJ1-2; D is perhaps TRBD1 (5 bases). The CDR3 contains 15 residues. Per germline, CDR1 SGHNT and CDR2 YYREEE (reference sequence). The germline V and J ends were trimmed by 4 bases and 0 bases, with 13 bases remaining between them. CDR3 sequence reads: CASSPEWGANYGYTF. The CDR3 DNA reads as TGTGCCAGCAGCCCTGAATGGGGGGCTAACTATGGCTACACCTTC.

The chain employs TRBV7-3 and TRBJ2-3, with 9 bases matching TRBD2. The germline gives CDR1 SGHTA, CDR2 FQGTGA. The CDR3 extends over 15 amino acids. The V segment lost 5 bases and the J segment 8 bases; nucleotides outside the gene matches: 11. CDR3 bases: TGTGCCAGCAGCCCCGATAGCGGGGGAACTGGTACGCAGTATTTT. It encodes CASSPDSGGTGTQYF.

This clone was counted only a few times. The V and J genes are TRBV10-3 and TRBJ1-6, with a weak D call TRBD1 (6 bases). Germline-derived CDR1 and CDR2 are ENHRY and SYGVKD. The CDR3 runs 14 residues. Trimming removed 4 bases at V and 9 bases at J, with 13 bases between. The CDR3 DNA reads TGTGCCATCAGTGTGAAGGGGGAGACTTCACCCCTCCACTTT. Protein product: CAISVKGETSPLHF.